This is a list of T cell receptor beta chains from one sample in a study of chemoradiotherapy in HPV16-positive cancers. Data came from immunoSEQ multiplex PCR; TCRdb stores just in-frame clones and leaves some out. The data show some 5,400 clones, roughly nine tenths seen once. The starting material was tumor tissue, obtained from a patient who underwent chemoradiotherapy. The receptors stem from a human donor with HPV-associated anogenital cancer. Each CDR3 is given with its conserved first and last residue. The D gene is left open where the match is weak. Expanded clones are given a class, and other clones once, few, many or no size at all.

-	-	TRBV19	TRBJ1-5	TGTGCCAGTAGCCCAGCCGGGACTCCAAGAGGGGGCAATCAGCCCCAGCATTTT	CASSPAGTPRGGNQPQHF
-	once	TRBV7-9	TRBJ1-5	TGTGCCAGCAGCTTAGGAACAGGGAATCAGCCCCAGCATTTT	CASSLGTGNQPQHF
TRBD1	-	TRBV7-2	TRBJ2-7	TGTGCCAGCAGCTCCCAAACTAAGACAGGGTCCTACGAGCAGTACTTC	CASSSQTKTGSYEQYF
-	-	TRBV7-6	TRBJ2-7	TGTGCCAGCAGCTTAGTGTCCCCGGATCAAGAGCAGTACTTC	CASSLVSPDQEQYF
-	-	TRBV4-3	TRBJ2-1	TGCGCCAGCAGCCAAGATTTGATGGCTGAATACAATGAGCAGTTCTTC	CASSQDLMAEYNEQFF
-	-	TRBV5-6	TRBJ2-7	TGTGCCAGCAGCTTGCCCGGGAACGAGCAGTACTTC	CASSLPGNEQYF
-	-	TRBV4-3	TRBJ2-1	TGCGCCAGCAGCCAAGCTACGGGAAGCTCCTACAATGAGCAGTTCTTC	CASSQATGSSYNEQFF
TRBD1	once	TRBV28	TRBJ2-7	TGTGCCAGCAACCCGACAGGGCCCTCTTACGAGCAGTACTTC	CASNPTGPSYEQYF
TRBD1	-	TRBV6-1	TRBJ1-2	TGTGCCAGCATTAGGACAGGGGTTGTCTATGGCTACACCTTC	CASIRTGVVYGYTF
-	-	TRBV19	TRBJ1-1	TGTGCCAGTAGTATAGGGAAGATGAACACTGAAGCTTTCTTT	CASSIGKMNTEAFF
-	-	TRBV11-2	TRBJ1-1	TGTGCCAGCAGCTTAGTCGGCCGAGACGCTTTCTTT	CASSLVGRDAFF
TRBD1	few	TRBV7-9	TRBJ1-1	TGTGCCAGCAGCCGGGACAGGGGCACTGAAGCTTTCTTT	CASSRDRGTEAFF
-	-	TRBV7-8	TRBJ2-7	TGTGCCAGCAGCTTAGTTCTGGCCCCTAGAGGCGACGAGCAGTACTTC	CASSLVLAPRGDEQYF
-	-	TRBV19	TRBJ2-3	TGTGCCAGTAGCCCTACCCTAGGGAGTACGCAGTATTTT	CASSPTLGSTQYF
-	-	TRBV7-9	TRBJ1-1	TGTGCCAGCAGCTTAGTAGTATCAGGCACTGAAGCTTTCTTT	CASSLVVSGTEAFF
-	-	TRBV6-5	TRBJ1-1	TGTGCCAGCAGATTACACTTGAACACTGAAGCTTTCTTT	CASRLHLNTEAFF
-	-	TRBV4-3	TRBJ2-3	TGCGCCAGCAGCCAAGGACTTATAACAGATACGCAGTATTTT	CASSQGLITDTQYF
-	-	TRBV28	TRBJ1-1	TGTGCCAGCAGTTTAGGGGGAAGGACTGAAGCTTTCTTT	CASSLGGRTEAFF
-	-	TRBV7-2	TRBJ1-2	TGTGCCAGCAGCTTAGCGGGGGGGAACTATGGCTACACCTTC	CASSLAGGNYGYTF
-	-	TRBV10-2	TRBJ1-2	TGCGCCAGCAGTGAGTCGACGGGGGCGGGATATGGCTACACCTTC	CASSESTGAGYGYTF
-	-	TRBV19	TRBJ2-7	TGTGCCAGTGCCCCCCACAGGGTTGGATACGAGCAGTACTTC	CASAPHRVGYEQYF
-	-	TRBV19	TRBJ2-7	TGTGCCAGTAGTATCGACAGCCAAATTTCTTACGAGCAGTACTTC	CASSIDSQISYEQYF
TRBD2	-	TRBV28	TRBJ2-1	TGTGCCAGCAGTCCACTAGCGGAAGTAGAGGAGCAGTTCTTC	CASSPLAEVEEQFF
-	-	TRBV5-1	TRBJ2-1	TGCGCCAGCAGCAGCGGGCAGGCGAACAATGAGCAGTTCTTC	CASSSGQANNEQFF
-	-	TRBV5-6	TRBJ1-2	TGTGCCAGCAGCTCCCGAGGGGTTCGCTATGGCTACACCTTC	CASSSRGVRYGYTF
TRBD1	-	TRBV6-6	TRBJ2-5	TGTGCCAGCAGTTCACAGGGGGAAGAGACCCAGTACTTC	CASSSQGEETQYF
TRBD1	-	TRBV30	TRBJ2-1	TGTGCCTGGACCACGGGGACAGGAAGATACAATGAGCAGTTCTTC	CAWTTGTGRYNEQFF
-	-	TRBV5-1	TRBJ2-5	TGCGCCAGCAGTATGAGGGGCGGGGAGGAGGAGACCCAGTACTTC	CASSMRGGEEETQYF
TRBD1	-	TRBV28	TRBJ2-7	TGTGCCAGCAGTTCTCGAGGGGGCGCGCTCGAGCAGTACTTC	CASSSRGGALEQYF
-	-	TRBV6-5	TRBJ2-7	TGTGCCAGCAGTTACGCGGCAGGTGGCTCCTACGAGCAGTACTTC	CASSYAAGGSYEQYF
TRBD1	-	TRBV30	TRBJ2-7	TGTGCCTGGAGGGGGACAGGGGGCCAAAGGGAGCAGTACTTC	CAWRGTGGQREQYF
TRBD2	-	TRBV27	TRBJ2-1	TGTGCCAGCGGACTAGCGGGAGGGGGTCGGTTCTTC	CASGLAGGGRFF
-	once	TRBV11-2	TRBJ2-1	TGTGCCAGCAGCTTCACAGGGAACCCCTACAATGAGCAGTTCTTC	CASSFTGNPYNEQFF
-	once	TRBV7-2	TRBJ1-1	TGTGCCAGCAGCTTAGTTGGATTTGAAGCCACTGAAGCTTTCTTT	CASSLVGFEATEAFF
-	-	TRBV9	TRBJ2-5	TGTGCCAGCAGCGTAGCGGAACAGCCTAAAGAGACCCAGTACTTC	CASSVAEQPKETQYF
-	-	TRBV10-3	TRBJ1-1	TGTGCCATCAATACAACAGGGATGAACACTGAAGCTTTCTTT	CAINTTGMNTEAFF
-	few	TRBV6-1	TRBJ1-5	TGTGCCAGCAGTGTGTTCGGGACAAATAATCAGCCCCAGCATTTT	CASSVFGTNNQPQHF
-	-	TRBV25-1	TRBJ2-7	TGTGCCAGCAGTCCCGGGACTGAGGGCTACGAGCAGTACTTC	CASSPGTEGYEQYF
-	few	TRBV12-5	TRBJ1-1	TGTGCTAGTGGTTTGGCCTTATCACTCAATACTGAAGCTTTCTTT	CASGLALSLNTEAFF
TRBD1	-	TRBV30	TRBJ2-3	TGTGCCTGGGACGCGAGGGGACAGGGGGCTCCTACGCAGTATTTT	CAWDARGQGAPTQYF
TRBD2	-	TRBV2	TRBJ2-7	TGTGCCAGCAGTGAAGGAGGCGGGAGGAACAGCGAGCAGTACTTC	CASSEGGGRNSEQYF
-	-	TRBV11-2	TRBJ2-7	TGTGCCAGCAGCTTAGAACGCGGGAATCAATACGAGCAGTACTTC	CASSLERGNQYEQYF
-	-	TRBV5-4	TRBJ1-1	TGTGCCACGACAACTCGGGACACCAAAGCTTTCTTT	CATTTRDTKAFF
-	-	TRBV4-1	TRBJ1-6	TGCGCCAGCAGCCCGAGCGGGACCCCCTCCTATAATTCACCCCTCCACTTT	CASSPSGTPSYNSPLHF
TRBD1	-	TRBV4-3	TRBJ1-4	TGCGCCAGCAGCCAAAGTCCAGGGGGGACAGGGGCTACTAATGAAAAACGGTTTTTT	CASSQSPGGTGATNEKRFF
-	-	TRBV11-2	TRBJ1-2	TGTGCCAGCAGCTTAGAAACAGGGTTCTATGGCTACACCTTC	CASSLETGFYGYTF
-	-	TRBV7-9	TRBJ2-7	TGTGCCAGCAGCTCATGGATTCACGAGCAGTACTTC	CASSSWIHEQYF
-	-	TRBV30	TRBJ2-1	TGTGCCTGGATGGGACTCGGACGGAGGAGCTCCTACAATGAGCAGTTCTTC	CAWMGLGRRSSYNEQFF
TRBD2	-	TRBV4-2	TRBJ2-3	TGTGCCAGCAGCCTTGGGGGGGCAGCGGGAGTGCCAGATACGCAGTATTTT	CASSLGGAAGVPDTQYF